This T cell receptor beta chain stems from a study of shared clonotypes between healthy human individuals. Study-wide findings and caveats: Clonotype sharing among donors was thought likely to change with sequencing depth. Rarefaction curves obtained for sorted subsets showed sequencing incomplete despite large depth.

Comments on this clone: Its specificity is not known.

The assay ran at deep level. Genomic DNA from each subset was divided evenly over several immunoSEQ plates. The data were produced by immunoSEQ multiplex PCR, yet TCRdb's version contains in-frame clones alone and is incomplete. This table has 2,500,000 or so clones, approximately 90% appearing once. The V gene's germline CDR1 is KGHSH and CDR2 LQKENI. V lost 4 bases and J 3 bases, leaving 15 bases between the germline ends. This CDR3 region has 16 residues. The sequence was obtained from a man aged 18-30 years in good health. The chain uses TRBV18 and TRBJ2-2, with D perhaps assigned TRBD1 or TRBD2 (5 bases each). Input material: naive CD4+ T cells sorted from blood. Subset described: CD45RA+ positively selected. CDR3 sequence: CASSQSAEGYTGELFF. The CDR3 DNA reads as TGTGCCAGCTCACAGTCGGCAGAGGGGTACACCGGGGAGCTGTTTTTT.